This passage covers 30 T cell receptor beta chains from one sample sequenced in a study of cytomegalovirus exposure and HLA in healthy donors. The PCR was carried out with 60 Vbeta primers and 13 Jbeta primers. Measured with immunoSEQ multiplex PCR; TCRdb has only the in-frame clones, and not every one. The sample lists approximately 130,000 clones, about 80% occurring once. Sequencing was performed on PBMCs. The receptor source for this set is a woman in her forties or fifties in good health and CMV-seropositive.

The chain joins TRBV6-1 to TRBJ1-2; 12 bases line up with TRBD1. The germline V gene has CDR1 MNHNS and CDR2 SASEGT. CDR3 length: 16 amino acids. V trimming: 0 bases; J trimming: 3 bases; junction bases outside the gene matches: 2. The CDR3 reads CASSEAGQGAHYGYTF. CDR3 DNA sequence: TGTGCCAGCAGTGAAGCGGGACAGGGGGCCCACTATGGCTACACCTTC.

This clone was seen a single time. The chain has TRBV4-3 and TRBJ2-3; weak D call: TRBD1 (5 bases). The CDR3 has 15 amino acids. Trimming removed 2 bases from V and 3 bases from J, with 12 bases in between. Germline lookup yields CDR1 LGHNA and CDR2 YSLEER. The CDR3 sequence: CASSQSQGRTDTQYF. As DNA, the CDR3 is TGCGCCAGCAGCCAAAGTCAGGGAAGAACAGATACGCAGTATTTT.

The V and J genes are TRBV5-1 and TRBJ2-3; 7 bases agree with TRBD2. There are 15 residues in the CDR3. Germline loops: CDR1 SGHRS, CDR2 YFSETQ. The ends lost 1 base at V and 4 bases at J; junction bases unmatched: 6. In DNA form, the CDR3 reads TGCGCCAGCAGCTTGATGGGGGGGGAGGCAGATACGCAGTATTTT. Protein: CASSLMGGEADTQYF.

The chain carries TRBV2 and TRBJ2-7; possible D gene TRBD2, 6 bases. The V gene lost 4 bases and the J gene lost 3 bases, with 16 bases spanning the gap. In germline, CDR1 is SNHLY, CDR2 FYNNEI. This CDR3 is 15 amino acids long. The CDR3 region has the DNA TGTGCCAGCAGTGTATCCGGGACGGACTACTACGAGCAGTACTTC. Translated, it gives CASSVSGTDYYEQYF.

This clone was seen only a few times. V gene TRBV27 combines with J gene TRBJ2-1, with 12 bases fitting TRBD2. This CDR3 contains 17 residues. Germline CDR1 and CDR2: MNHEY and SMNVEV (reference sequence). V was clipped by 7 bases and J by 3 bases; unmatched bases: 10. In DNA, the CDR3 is TGTGCCAGCATGGCGGCTAGCGGGAGGGCCCTCTACAATGAGCAGTTCTTC. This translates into CASMAASGRALYNEQFF.

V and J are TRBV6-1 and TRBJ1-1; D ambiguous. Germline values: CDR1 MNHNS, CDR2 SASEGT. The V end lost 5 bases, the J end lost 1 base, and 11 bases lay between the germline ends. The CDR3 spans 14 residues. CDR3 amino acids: CASSFHDRNTEAFF. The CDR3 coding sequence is TGTGCCAGCAGTTTTCATGATAGGAACACTGAAGCTTTCTTT.

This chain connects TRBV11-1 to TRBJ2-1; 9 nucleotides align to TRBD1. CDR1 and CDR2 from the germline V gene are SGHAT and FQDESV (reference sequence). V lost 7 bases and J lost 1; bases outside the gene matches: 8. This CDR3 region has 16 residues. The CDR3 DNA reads TGTGCCAGCACCCTACAGGGGGCTGGATCCTACAATGAGCAGTTCTTC. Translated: CASTLQGAGSYNEQFF.

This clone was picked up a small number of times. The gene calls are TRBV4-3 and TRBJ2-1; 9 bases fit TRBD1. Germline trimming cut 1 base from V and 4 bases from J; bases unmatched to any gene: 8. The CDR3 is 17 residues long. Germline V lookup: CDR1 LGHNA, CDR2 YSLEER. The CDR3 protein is CASSQGSTGGKYNEQFF. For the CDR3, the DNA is TGCGCCAGCAGCCAAGGCTCGACAGGGGGAAAATACAATGAGCAGTTCTTC.

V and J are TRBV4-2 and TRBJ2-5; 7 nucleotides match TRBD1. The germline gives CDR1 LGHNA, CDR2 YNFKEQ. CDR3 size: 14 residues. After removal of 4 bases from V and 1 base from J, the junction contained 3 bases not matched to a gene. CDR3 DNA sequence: TGTGCCAGCAGCCCTGGGGACAGCCAAGAGACCCAGTACTTC. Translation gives CASSPGDSQETQYF.

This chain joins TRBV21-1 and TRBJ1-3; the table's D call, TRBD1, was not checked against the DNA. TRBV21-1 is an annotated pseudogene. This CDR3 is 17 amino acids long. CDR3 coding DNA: TGTGCCAGCACCAAAGGACGGGACAAGAGCTCTGGAAACACCATATATTTT. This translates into CASTKGRDKSSGNTIYF.

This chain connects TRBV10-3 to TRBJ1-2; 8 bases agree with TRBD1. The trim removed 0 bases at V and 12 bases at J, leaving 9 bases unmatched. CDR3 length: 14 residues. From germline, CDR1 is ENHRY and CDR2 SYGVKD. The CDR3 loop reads CAISESGAGGKNTF. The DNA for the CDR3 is TGTGCCATCAGTGAGTCGGGGGCAGGGGGCAAAAACACCTTC.

CDR3 sequence (DNA): TGTGCCAGCAGCTTAGGGGGCTATAGCAATCAGCCCCAGCATTTT. Protein sequence: CASSLGGYSNQPQHF. V and J are TRBV7-2 and TRBJ1-5, with D possibly TRBD1 on 5 matching bases. The CDR3 has 15 residues. CDR1 and CDR2 from the germline V gene are SGHTA and FQGNSA. Trimming removed 1 base from V and 0 bases from J, with 7 bases in between.

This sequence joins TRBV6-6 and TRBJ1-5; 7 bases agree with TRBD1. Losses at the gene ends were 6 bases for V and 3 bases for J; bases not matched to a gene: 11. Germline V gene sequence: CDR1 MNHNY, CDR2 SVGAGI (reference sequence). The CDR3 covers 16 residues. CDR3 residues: CASRYLPDRANQPQHF. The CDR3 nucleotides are TGTGCCAGCAGATATCTCCCTGACAGGGCCAATCAGCCCCAGCATTTT.

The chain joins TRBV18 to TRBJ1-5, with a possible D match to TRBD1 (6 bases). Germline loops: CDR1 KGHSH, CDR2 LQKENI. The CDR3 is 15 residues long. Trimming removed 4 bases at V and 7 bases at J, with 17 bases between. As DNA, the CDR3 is TGTGCCAGCTCACAAACGCGGGGGCAGGGACAGCCCCAGCATTTT. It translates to CASSQTRGQGQPQHF.

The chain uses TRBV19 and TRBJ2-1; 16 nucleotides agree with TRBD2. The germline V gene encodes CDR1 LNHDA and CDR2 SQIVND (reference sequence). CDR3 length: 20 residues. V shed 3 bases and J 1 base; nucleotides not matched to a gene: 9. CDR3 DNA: TGTGCCAGTAGTATTTCCGGGACTAGCGGGAGGGGGGGTTCCTACAATGAGCAGTTCTTC. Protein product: CASSISGTSGRGGSYNEQFF.

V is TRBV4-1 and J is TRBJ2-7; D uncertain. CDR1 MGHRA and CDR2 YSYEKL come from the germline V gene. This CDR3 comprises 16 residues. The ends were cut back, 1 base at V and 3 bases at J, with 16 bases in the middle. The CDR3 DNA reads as TGCGCCAGCAGCCAAGTTTTTCCGGCGGAATTCTACGAGCAGTACTTC. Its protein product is CASSQVFPAEFYEQYF.

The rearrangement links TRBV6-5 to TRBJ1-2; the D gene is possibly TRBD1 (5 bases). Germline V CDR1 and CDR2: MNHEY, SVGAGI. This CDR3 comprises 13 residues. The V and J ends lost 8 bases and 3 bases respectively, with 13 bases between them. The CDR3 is CASSDIRDYGYTF. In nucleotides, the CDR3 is TGTGCCAGCTCGGACATAAGGGACTATGGCTACACCTTC.

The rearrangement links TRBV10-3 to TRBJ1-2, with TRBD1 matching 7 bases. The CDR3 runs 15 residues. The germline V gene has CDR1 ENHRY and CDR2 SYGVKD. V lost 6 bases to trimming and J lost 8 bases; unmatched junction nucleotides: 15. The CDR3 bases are TGTGCCATCAGGACTCCTGAGACAGGGCTTGGGGGCTACACCTTC. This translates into CAIRTPETGLGGYTF.

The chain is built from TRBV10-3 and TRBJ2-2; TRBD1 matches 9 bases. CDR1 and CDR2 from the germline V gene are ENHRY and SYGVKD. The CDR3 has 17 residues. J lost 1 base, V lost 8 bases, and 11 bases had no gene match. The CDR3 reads CAIPSGQGGGNTGELFF. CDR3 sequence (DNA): TGTGCCATCCCCTCGGGACAGGGCGGGGGGAACACCGGGGAGCTGTTTTTT.

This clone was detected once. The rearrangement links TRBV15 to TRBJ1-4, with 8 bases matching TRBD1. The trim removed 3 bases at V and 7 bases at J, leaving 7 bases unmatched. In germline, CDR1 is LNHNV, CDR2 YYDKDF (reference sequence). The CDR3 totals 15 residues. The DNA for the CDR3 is TGTGCCACCAGCAGGGGGGAGACAGGGGTTGAAAAACTGTTTTTT. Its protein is CATSRGETGVEKLFF.

Here the CDR3 reads CASKDPQGLRTQYF. In nucleotides, the CDR3 is TGTGCCAGTAAGGATCCTCAGGGACTCAGGACCCAGTACTTC. The chain has TRBV19 and TRBJ2-5, with D perhaps TRBD2 (6 bases). V lost 7 bases and J lost 7, with 19 bases in between. The CDR3 contains 14 residues. Germline V gives CDR1 LNHDA, CDR2 SQIVND (reference sequence).

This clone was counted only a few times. The DNA for the CDR3 is TGTGCCAGCAGCTTCGGAGGTGGAGATACGCAGTATTTT. Amino acid sequence: CASSFGGGDTQYF. The gene calls are TRBV7-3 and TRBJ2-3, with D possibly matching TRBD2 (5 bases). The CDR3 totals 13 residues. V shed 3 bases and J shed 5 bases, with 9 bases lying between them. Looked up from germline, CDR1 is SGHTA and CDR2 is FQGTGA.

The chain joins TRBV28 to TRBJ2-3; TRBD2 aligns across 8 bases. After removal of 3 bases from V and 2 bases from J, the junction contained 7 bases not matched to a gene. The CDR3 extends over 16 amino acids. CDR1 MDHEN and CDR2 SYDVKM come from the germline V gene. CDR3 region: CASSFVLAEFTDTQYF. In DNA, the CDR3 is TGTGCCAGCAGTTTCGTACTAGCGGAATTCACAGATACGCAGTATTTT. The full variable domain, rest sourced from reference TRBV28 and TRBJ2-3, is DVKVTQSSRYLVKRTGEKVFLECVQDMDHENMFWYRQDPGLGLRLIYFSYDVKMKEKGDIPEGYSVSREKKERFSLILESASTNQTSMYLCASSFVLAEFTDTQYFGPGTRLTVL.

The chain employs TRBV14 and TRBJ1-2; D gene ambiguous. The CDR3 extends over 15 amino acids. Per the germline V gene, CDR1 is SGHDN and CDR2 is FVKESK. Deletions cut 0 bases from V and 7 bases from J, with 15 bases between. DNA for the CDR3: TGTGCCAGCAGCCAAGATTTGCCCGGGATTGGTGGCTACACCTTC. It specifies CASSQDLPGIGGYTF.

The CDR3 bases are TGTGCCAGCAGCTTGGACCGGACCGGGGAGCTGTTTTTT. This gives the protein CASSLDRTGELFF. This chain uses TRBV5-4 with TRBJ2-2; the D is unclear. There are 13 residues in the CDR3. Germline CDR1 reads SGHNT; CDR2 reads YYREEE (reference sequence). V was pared by 0 bases and J by 5 bases, with 5 bases between.

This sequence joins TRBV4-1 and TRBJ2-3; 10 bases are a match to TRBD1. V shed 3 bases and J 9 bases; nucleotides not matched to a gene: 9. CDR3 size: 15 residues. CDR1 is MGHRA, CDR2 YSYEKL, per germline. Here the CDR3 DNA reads TGCGCCAGCAGCCACCGGACAGGGGGGTTAGACACGCAGTATTTT. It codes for CASSHRTGGLDTQYF.

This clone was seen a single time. CDR3 amino acids: CASSQGPRDRGTGELFF. The CDR3 nucleotides are TGCGCCAGCAGCCAAGGGCCCCGGGACAGGGGGACCGGGGAGCTGTTTTTT. V gene TRBV4-1 combines with J gene TRBJ2-2; 11 bases are shared with TRBD1. CDR1 and CDR2 from the germline V gene are MGHRA and YSYEKL. V was pared by 1 base and J by 5 bases, with 6 bases of the junction left unmatched. CDR3 length: 17 amino acids.

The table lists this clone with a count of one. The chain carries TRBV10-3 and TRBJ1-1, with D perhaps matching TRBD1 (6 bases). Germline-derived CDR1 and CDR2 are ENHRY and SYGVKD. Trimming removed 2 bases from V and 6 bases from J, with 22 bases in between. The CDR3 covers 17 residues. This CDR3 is CAISESNPQGDGPEAFF. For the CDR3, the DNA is TGTGCCATCAGTGAGAGTAATCCACAGGGAGACGGGCCTGAAGCTTTCTTT.

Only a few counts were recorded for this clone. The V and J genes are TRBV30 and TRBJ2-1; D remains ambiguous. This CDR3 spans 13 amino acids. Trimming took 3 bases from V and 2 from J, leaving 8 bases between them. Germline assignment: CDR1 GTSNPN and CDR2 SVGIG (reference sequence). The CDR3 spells CAWRVQAYNEQFF. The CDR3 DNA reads TGTGCCTGGAGGGTTCAGGCCTACAATGAGCAGTTCTTC. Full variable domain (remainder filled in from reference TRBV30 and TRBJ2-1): SQTIHQWPATLVQPVGSPLSLECTVEGTSNPNLYWYRQAAGRGLQLLFYSVGIGQISSEVPQNLSASRPQDRQFILSSKKLLLSDSGFYLCAWRVQAYNEQFFGPGTRLTVL.

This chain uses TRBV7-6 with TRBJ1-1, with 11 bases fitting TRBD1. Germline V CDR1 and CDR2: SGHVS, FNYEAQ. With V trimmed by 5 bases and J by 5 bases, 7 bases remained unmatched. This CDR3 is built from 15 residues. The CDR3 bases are TGTGCCAGCAGCCCCGGACAGGGGGCGAGGACTGAAGCTTTCTTT. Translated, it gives CASSPGQGARTEAFF. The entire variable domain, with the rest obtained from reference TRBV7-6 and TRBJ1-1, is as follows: GAGVSQSPRYKVTKRGQDVALRCDPISGHVSLYWYRQALGQGPEFLTYFNYEAQQDKSGLPNDRFSAERPEGSISTLTIQRTEQRDSAMYRCASSPGQGARTEAFFGQGTRLTVV.